The source of this T cell receptor beta chain is a study of blood T cell repertoires in COVID-19. This clone was picked up a small number of times. The CDR3 extends over 14 amino acids. With 6 bases clipped from V and 6 bases from J, the junction kept 8 bases outside the gene matches. Germline V gene sequence: CDR1 MDHEN, CDR2 SYDVKM. Libraries were prepared by immunoSEQ multiplex PCR; TCRdb keeps only in-frame clonotypes and omits some of them. The sample has about 120,000 clones, roughly four fifths seen once. The specimen was peripheral blood. The genes are TRBV28 and TRBJ2-7; 10 positions match TRBD1. This TCR was recovered from a man younger than 45 with COVID-19, enrolled during active disease. Here the CDR3 DNA reads TGTGCCAGCAGGAACCGGGACAGGGGTGGCGAGCAGTACTTC. Its protein is CASRNRDRGGEQYF.